A single sample gave rise to the 10 T cell receptor beta chains below, sequenced in a study of OX40 agonist ivuxolimab in advanced cancers. Libraries were prepared by immunoSEQ multiplex PCR; TCRdb keeps only in-frame clonotypes and omits some of them. The sample has 77,000 or so clones; about 92% are singletons. Source: CD4+ or CD8+ T cells sorted from blood, taken in a trial of the OX40 agonist ivuxolimab. The receptor set was obtained from an adult with an advanced solid tumor such as melanoma, head and neck, liver or kidney cancer.

This clone was seen once. This rearrangement joins TRBV5-1 to TRBJ1-3; D is unclear. CDR1 is SGHRS, CDR2 YFSETQ, per germline. The CDR3 has 14 amino acids. Trimming left V 2 bases short and J 0 bases short, with 6 bases between. The CDR3 region has the DNA TGCGCCAGCAGCTTAGAGTACTCTGGAAACACCATATATTTT. This encodes CASSLEYSGNTIYF.

This rearrangement joins TRBV15 to TRBJ2-1; D not certain. Germline CDR1 LNHNV, CDR2 YYDKDF (reference sequence). V lost 0 bases, J lost 5 bases, and 8 bases lay in between. There are 14 residues in the CDR3. The CDR3 protein is CATSRDYNDNEQFF. DNA of the CDR3: TGTGCCACCAGCAGAGACTACAACGACAATGAGCAGTTCTTC.

The table lists this clone with a few counts. This chain joins TRBV5-6 and TRBJ2-5; no clear D gene. The CDR3 totals 16 residues. The germline V and J ends were trimmed by 4 bases and 2 bases, with 18 bases remaining between them. Germline loops: CDR1 SGHDT, CDR2 YYEEEE. The CDR3 DNA reads TGTGCCAGCAGCCGTAGGGTTGGCCGCAGACAAGAGACCCAGTACTTC. It specifies CASSRRVGRRQETQYF.

CDR3 nucleotides: TGCAGCGTTGAGGAACGTTTAAGACTAGCGGGAGGGGGGTCGGCCAAAAACATTCAGTACTTC. This sequence encodes CSVEERLRLAGGGSAKNIQYF. This chain joins TRBV29-1 and TRBJ2-4; TRBD2 matches 14 bases. Germline lookup yields CDR1 SQVTM and CDR2 ANQGSEA. The junction had 17 bases not matched to a gene; V was cut back by 3 bases and J by 1 base. This CDR3 is 21 amino acids long.

The chain couples TRBV7-3 to TRBJ2-1, with 7 bases that match TRBD2. Germline V gene data show CDR1 as SGHTA and CDR2 as FQGTGA. The CDR3 is 16 amino acids. The V gene end was trimmed by 3 bases and the J gene end by 2 bases; junction bases not matched to a gene: 7. In nucleotides, the CDR3 is TGTGCCAGCAGCTTTGGAGCTAGCGGCACCTACAATGAGCAGTTCTTC. Encoded protein: CASSFGASGTYNEQFF. The full variable domain, in which reference TRBV7-3 and TRBJ2-1 provide the parts outside the CDR3, is GAGVSQTPSNKVTEKGKYVELRCDPISGHTALYWYRQSLGQGPEFLIYFQGTGAADDSGLPNDRFFAVRPEGSVSTLKIQRTERGDSAVYLCASSFGASGTYNEQFFGPGTRLTVL.

The chain joins TRBV30 to TRBJ1-4, with 10 bases fitting TRBD1. V shed 3 bases and J 0 bases; nucleotides not matched to a gene: 4. The CDR3 length is 16 residues. Germline V gives CDR1 GTSNPN, CDR2 SVGIG (reference sequence). CDR3 in DNA: TGTGCCTGGAGGATCGGGACAGGGGCAACTAATGAAAAACTGTTTTTT. Translating it yields CAWRIGTGATNEKLFF. Combining the CDR3 with reference TRBV30 and TRBJ1-4 gives the whole variable domain SQTIHQWPATLVQPVGSPLSLECTVEGTSNPNLYWYRQAAGRGLQLLFYSVGIGQISSEVPQNLSASRPQDRQFILSSKKLLLSDSGFYLCAWRIGTGATNEKLFFGSGTQLSVL.

This chain joins TRBV7-2 and TRBJ2-2; D may be TRBD2 (6 bases). The germline V gene has CDR1 SGHTA and CDR2 FQGNSA. Between the trimmed V and J ends, which lost 3 bases and 6 bases, there was a span of 14 bases. The length of the CDR3 is 15 residues. The DNA of the CDR3 is TGTGCCAGCAGCTTCCGGGATGGAGGGCCCGGGGAGCTGTTTTTT. Translated: CASSFRDGGPGELFF.

The rearrangement uses TRBV25-1 and TRBJ2-3; TRBD1 matches 9 bases. The V gene's germline CDR1 is MGHDK and CDR2 SYGVNS. The V gene end was trimmed by 3 bases and the J gene end by 4 bases; junction bases not matched to a gene: 11. The CDR3 has 17 residues. DNA for the CDR3: TGTGCCAGCAGTGATAACAGGGGGCCCATAGGATCAGATACGCAGTATTTT. This sequence encodes CASSDNRGPIGSDTQYF.

The chain couples TRBV19 to TRBJ2-4, with D perhaps being TRBD1 or TRBD2 (5 bases each). Germline-derived CDR1 and CDR2 are LNHDA and SQIVND (reference sequence). With 5 bases removed from V and 0 bases from J, the gap between germline ends came to 14 bases. The CDR3 covers 16 residues. CDR3 residues: CASSPNTGTAKNIQYF. The DNA of the CDR3 is TGTGCCAGTAGTCCAAACACCGGGACAGCCAAAAACATTCAGTACTTC.

The chain combines TRBV5-1 with TRBJ2-3, with D tentatively TRBD1 (5 bases). V was clipped by 6 bases and J by 0 bases, with 14 bases between them. This CDR3 contains 15 residues. Germline CDR1 SGHRS, CDR2 YFSETQ. CDR3 DNA sequence: TGCGCCAGCACCGATCCAGGGTTCAGCACAGATACGCAGTATTTT. Protein sequence: CASTDPGFSTDTQYF. The full variable domain, with the rest looked up from reference TRBV5-1 and TRBJ2-3, is KAGVTQTPRYLIKTRGQQVTLSCSPISGHRSVSWYQQTPGQGLQFLFEYFSETQRNKGNFPGRFSGRQFSNSRSEMNVSTLELGDSALYLCASTDPGFSTDTQYFGPGTRLTVL.